The entry below gives a single TCR beta chain sequence along with its context. No cognate antigen has been identified for it. Base qualities are not recorded, but no much larger clone differs from it by a single base. Using the deep immunoSEQ assay, multiplex PCR amplified TCR CDR3 regions from genomic DNA. Extracted genomic DNA from each cell subset was distributed evenly across all wells of several immunoSEQ 96-well plates, and each plate was treated as a replicate. Each replicate PCR for sorted subsets received about 200 ng genomic DNA, equal to about 30,000 T cell genomes. Purified libraries were measured with a Qubit 3.0 fluorometer, size-checked on a Bioanalyzer 2100, and measured again with the KAPA Library Quantification kit. Each immunoSEQ 96-well plate was sequenced on its own single-read 150-cycle Illumina NextSeq 550 flow cell. Under the source paper's analysis protocol: Because the immunoSEQ output held only junctional sequences and lacked quality scores, the filtering could not match the filtering applied to full-length reads. To assign V/J genes and CDR3, sequences were annotated using PyIR, a Python wrapper for IgBLAST v1.9, with IMGT germline references. Reads with weak V/J assignments (E-value above 1e-6), missing CDR3, stop codons, out-of-frame junctions, or ambiguous translated residues were removed. V3J clonotypes were defined as sequences sharing an identical inferred V gene, J gene, and CDR3 amino acid sequence. Percentage overlap between repertoires was calculated by dividing the number of shared unique clonotypes by the size of the smaller repertoire. Three approaches were used to assess repertoire richness: RTK rarefaction, the Chao1 estimator, and Recon v2.1 estimates of unobserved clonotypes. Generation probabilities for all TCRbeta clonotypes obtained by the gDNA method from four donors were computed using OLGA. TCRdb stores this immuneACCESS table with in-frame sequences only. Part of the clones is absent; in the studies checked, under half of the shortfall reflects unresolved V genes, and no reason is known for the rest. The DNA gave D and trimming, while V, J and clone size come from that table. Across this sample there are roughly 300,000 clones, with roughly 91% seen only once. The ten largest make up around 16% of the sample.

This sample is drawn from a study of shared clonotypes between healthy human individuals (TCRdb year 2020). About the full investigation: The cohort comprised two women and a few men aged 18 to 49 years. For each donor, CD4 naive and CD4 memory were each run on three plates, CD8 naive on two plates, and CD8 memory on one plate. Leukapheresis yielded between about 0.9 and 9.5 billion PBMCs per donor. Blood TCR repertoires of roughly five healthy adults were deeply sequenced to estimate repertoire size and the extent of clonotype sharing between individuals. To increase sequencing depth and limit assay-specific biases, different laboratories used diverse techniques to prepare libraries and sequence TCR repertoires.

Points the paper makes about the study in general: Because the study included a small number of donors, the genetic and exposure-history diversity represented was limited. Rarefaction of sorted-subset datasets indicated incomplete sequencing despite the large sequencing depth. Pairwise subsampling indicated that sequencing depth was expected to affect the degree of clonotype sharing among donors. When a handful of donors were compared, the shared fraction of clonotypes was around 5.1% for naive CD4, approximately 3.5% for naive CD8, about 2.5% for memory CD4, and 0.3% to 0.5% for memory CD8. Naive subsets generally had larger estimated clonotype richness than memory subsets. Sampling was limited to blood, and TCR repertoires in tissue likely differ from TCR repertoires in blood. Compared with non-shared clonotypes, clonotypes shared by all four sorted-subset donors had higher generation probabilities.

The donors were healthy, HIV-negative adults who had no recently reported acute infections or vaccinations. All donors were Caucasian adults living in Nashville, Tennessee, USA. CD8 memory samples combined magnetically selected CD45RO+ cells with CCR7-negative CD45RA+ effector memory (TemRA) cells. Blood was obtained by leukapheresis, after which PBMCs were separated by Ficoll-Histopaque density gradient centrifugation and cryopreserved in liquid nitrogen vapor phase. Analytical flow cytometry was used to check the purity and quantity of each magnetically sorted T cell population. From each sorted fraction, genomic DNA was isolated and quantified by UV absorbance on a Nanodrop 2000c. The receptor was isolated from a man younger than 30 in good health. The sample consisted of memory CD8+ T cells sorted from blood. Per the publication, the cell subset or site label means: CD45RO+ cells pooled with CCR7-negative TemRA cells.

The CDR3 has the sequence CASSEWGSGQGPQPQHF. The nucleotide sequence is given as TGTGCCAGCAGTGAATGGGGGAGTGGACAGGGGCCTCAGCCCCAGCATTTT. The V and J genes are TRBV2 and TRBJ1-5; 9 bases in between match TRBD1. For this chain, trimming is 2 bases at the V end and 6 bases at the J end, and the number of junction bases without a gene match is 11. As encoded in the germline V gene, CDR1 is SNHLY while CDR2 is FYNNEI. From the cysteine through the phenylalanine, the CDR3 covers 17 amino acids. CDR3 DNA is the only sequence kept; it has 51 bases, read in frame from the first base.